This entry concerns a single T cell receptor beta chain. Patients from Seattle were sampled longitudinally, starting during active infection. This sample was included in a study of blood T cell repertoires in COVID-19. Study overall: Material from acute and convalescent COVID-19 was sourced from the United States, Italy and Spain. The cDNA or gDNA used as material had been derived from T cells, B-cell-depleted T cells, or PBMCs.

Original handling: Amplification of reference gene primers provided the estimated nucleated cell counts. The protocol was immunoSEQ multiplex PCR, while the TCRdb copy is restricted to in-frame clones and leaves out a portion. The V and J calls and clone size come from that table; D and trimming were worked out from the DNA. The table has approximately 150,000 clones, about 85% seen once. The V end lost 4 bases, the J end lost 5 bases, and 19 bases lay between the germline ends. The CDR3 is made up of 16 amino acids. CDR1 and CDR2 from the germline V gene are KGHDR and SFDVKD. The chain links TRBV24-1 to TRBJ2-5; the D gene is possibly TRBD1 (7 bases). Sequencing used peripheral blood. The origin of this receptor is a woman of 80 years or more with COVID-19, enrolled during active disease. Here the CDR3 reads CATSDATGEVGETQYF. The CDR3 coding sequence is TGTGCCACCAGTGACGCCACAGGGGAGGTAGGGGAGACCCAGTACTTC.